Below are 25 T cell receptor beta chains sequenced from a single sample in a study of control samples from healthy donors and cancer patients. The protocol was immunoSEQ multiplex PCR, while the TCRdb copy is restricted to in-frame clones and leaves out a portion. The top ten clones hold 1.5% of a sample with 200,000 to 250,000 clones, just under 95% of them seen once. Sequenced input: blood. All receptors come from a man over 45 in good health.

This CDR3 reads CASIMSGGRTDTQYF. The DNA of the CDR3 is TGTGCCAGCATAATGAGCGGGGGCCGCACAGATACGCAGTATTTT. The chain has TRBV28 and TRBJ2-3; 8 bases line up with TRBD2. With 7 bases clipped from V and 1 base from J, the junction kept 7 bases outside the gene matches. The CDR3 contains 15 residues. Germline V lookup: CDR1 MDHEN, CDR2 SYDVKM.

The chain combines TRBV28 with TRBJ1-4, with TRBD1 identical over 7 bases. This CDR3 comprises 15 residues. J gave up 8 bases and V 6 bases, and 12 bases lay outside the gene matches. CDR1 MDHEN and CDR2 SYDVKM come from the germline V gene. CDR3 bases: TGTGCCAGCAGCCCCCCTGGGACAGATTTCGAAAAACTGTTTTTT. Translated, it gives CASSPPGTDFEKLFF.

This clone was observed a single time. This sequence joins TRBV5-4 and TRBJ2-1; 8 bases map to TRBD2. The J segment lost 5 bases and the V segment lost 5 bases, leaving 21 bases of the junction unmatched. The CDR3 loop spans 19 amino acids. Germline assignment: CDR1 SGHNT and CDR2 YYREEE (reference sequence). The DNA for the CDR3 is TGTGCCAGCAGTCGTCCGACGGACCTCCCCACTAGCGGTAACAATGAGCAGTTCTTC. It is translated as CASSRPTDLPTSGNNEQFF.

The CDR3 DNA is TGTGCCAGCTCGCCGGCCGGGACAGCCTACGAGCAGTACTTC. Protein sequence: CASSPAGTAYEQYF. This chain uses TRBV18 with TRBJ2-7, with 7 bases that match TRBD1. The CDR3 extends over 14 amino acids. The germline CDR1 and CDR2 sequences are KGHSH and LQKENI. The V gene end was trimmed by 6 bases and the J gene end by 2 bases; junction bases not matched to a gene: 7.

V and J are TRBV3-1 (or the pseudogene TRBV3-2) and TRBJ2-1; 13 nucleotides line up with TRBD2. After removal of 4 bases from V and 3 bases from J, the junction contained 6 bases not matched to a gene. Germline values: CDR1 LGHDT, CDR2 YNNKEL (reference sequence). CDR3 length: 17 residues. The CDR3 loop reads CASSRHGTSGDYNEQFF. CDR3 nucleotides: TGTGCCAGCAGCCGACACGGGACTAGCGGGGACTACAATGAGCAGTTCTTC.

The chain links TRBV6-5 to TRBJ2-7, with a tentative D call TRBD2 (6 bases). Germline-derived CDR1 and CDR2 are MNHEY and SVGAGI. This CDR3 has 15 amino acids. Trimming took off 4 bases at V and 3 bases at J, with 16 bases between the two ends. The CDR3: CASSSGSIGVYEQYF. The CDR3 nucleotides are TGTGCCAGCAGTTCCGGGAGTATAGGAGTCTACGAGCAGTACTTC.

Points on this clone: Other nucleotide sequences in the sample specify the same CDR3. The genes are TRBV5-1 and TRBJ1-4; weak D call: TRBD1 (6 bases). The CDR3 runs to 13 residues. Germline V gene data show CDR1 as SGHRS and CDR2 as YFSETQ. V was trimmed by 4 bases and J by 4 bases, leaving 8 bases between them. The CDR3 nucleotides are TGCGCCAGCAGCGGACAGCTTAATGAAAAACTGTTTTTT. This codes for CASSGQLNEKLFF.

The V call is TRBV5-1, the J call TRBJ2-2; 10 bases are a match to TRBD2. Trimming cost V 4 bases and J 0 bases; bases outside gene matches: 9. CDR1 is SGHRS and CDR2 is YFSETQ in the germline V gene. The CDR3 has 18 amino acids. The CDR3 reads CASSHFRTSGANTGELFF. The DNA of the CDR3 is TGCGCCAGCAGCCATTTCCGAACTAGCGGGGCGAACACCGGGGAGCTGTTTTTT.

This clone was seen a single time. The chain employs TRBV5-1 and TRBJ2-3; 9 bases are a match to TRBD2. V shed 0 bases and J 1 base; nucleotides not matched to a gene: 3. This CDR3 has 16 amino acids. CDR1 is SGHRS, CDR2 YFSETQ, per germline. CDR3 nucleotide sequence: TGCGCCAGCAGCTTGGAGGCTAGCGGGGGCACAGATACGCAGTATTTT. Amino acid sequence: CASSLEASGGTDTQYF.

The chain combines TRBV6-6 with TRBJ1-2; TRBD1 agrees at 7 bases. The V gene end was trimmed by 5 bases and the J gene end by 8 bases; junction bases not matched to a gene: 8. The CDR3 is 13 amino acids. The germline V gene has CDR1 MNHNY and CDR2 SVGAGI (reference sequence). The CDR3 coding sequence is TGTGCCAGCAGTAGGGAGGGGGCACGGGGCTACACCTTC. Protein product: CASSREGARGYTF.

This sequence joins TRBV24-1 and TRBJ2-1, with D perhaps assigned TRBD1 or TRBD2 (5 bases each). There are 17 residues in the CDR3. Germline CDR1 and CDR2: KGHDR and SFDVKD. Trimming removed 4 bases at V and 3 bases at J, with 18 bases between. The DNA for the CDR3 is TGTGCCACCAGTGACTCCACCCGGGACCAAATCTACAATGAGCAGTTCTTC. Translation gives CATSDSTRDQIYNEQFF.

V and J are TRBV5-4 and TRBJ1-1, with D possibly being TRBD1 (5 bases). Germline V lookup: CDR1 SGHNT, CDR2 YYREEE (reference sequence). The CDR3 is 15 residues long. V lost 8 bases and J lost 1, with 18 bases in between. In DNA, the CDR3 is TGTGCCAGTAAACGGTTTATGACAGAGAACACTGAAGCTTTCTTT. Translation: CASKRFMTENTEAFF.

The rearrangement joins TRBV5-1 to TRBJ2-5; D perhaps matches TRBD2 (6 bases). This CDR3 has 13 amino acids. V was shortened by 4 bases and J by 3 bases, with 10 bases between the two germline ends. The V gene's germline CDR1 is SGHRS and CDR2 YFSETQ. The CDR3 reads CASSRRAKETQYF. CDR3 bases: TGCGCCAGCAGCAGGAGGGCGAAAGAGACCCAGTACTTC.

The chain uses TRBV28 and TRBJ1-2, with a tentative D call TRBD1 (5 bases). CDR3 length: 13 amino acids. The V gene lost 2 bases and the J gene lost 12 bases, with 16 bases spanning the gap. Germline CDR1 is MDHEN and CDR2 is SYDVKM. CDR3 amino acids: CASSLGGARLDTF. The CDR3 DNA reads as TGTGCCAGCAGTTTAGGAGGGGCCCGGCTGGACACCTTC.

In this sample, this clone turned up once. The CDR3, as DNA: TGTGCCAGCAGTTACCGGGACAGGGACTATGGCTACACCTTC. Residues: CASSYRDRDYGYTF. The chain joins TRBV6-6 to TRBJ1-2; 9 positions match TRBD1. Trimming cost V 2 bases and J 3 bases; bases outside gene matches: 1. This CDR3 region has 14 residues. Looked up from germline, CDR1 is MNHNY and CDR2 is SVGAGI (reference sequence).

This chain links TRBV2 with TRBJ1-6; 7 bases match TRBD1. Germline CDR1 SNHLY, CDR2 FYNNEI. This CDR3 region has 17 residues. Trimming at V came to 4 bases and at J to 4 bases, leaving 10 bases not matched to a gene. The CDR3 reads CASSVTGSALYNSPLHF. For the CDR3, the DNA is TGTGCCAGCAGTGTGACAGGGTCCGCCTTATATAATTCACCCCTCCACTTT.

The chain recombines TRBV11-2 with TRBJ2-5; D ambiguous. V was pared by 3 bases and J by 1 base, with 9 bases between. The germline V gene encodes CDR1 SGHAT and CDR2 FQNNGV. The CDR3 is 14 residues long. CDR3 protein: CASSFARLQETQYF. CDR3 coding DNA: TGTGCCAGCAGCTTTGCCAGGCTCCAAGAGACCCAGTACTTC.

The V call is TRBV6-5, the J call TRBJ1-4; D may be TRBD1 (5 bases). V was shortened by 9 bases and J by 3 bases, with 14 bases between the two germline ends. Per the germline V gene, CDR1 is MNHEY and CDR2 is SVGAGI. The CDR3 totals 14 residues. Here the CDR3 DNA reads TGTGCCAGTAGGTTGGACACTCCTAATGAAAAACTGTTTTTT. Translating gives CASRLDTPNEKLFF.

V is TRBV9 and J is TRBJ2-5; D is perhaps TRBD1 (6 bases). The germline V gene encodes CDR1 SGDLS and CDR2 YYNGEE. Trimming removed 3 bases from V and 9 bases from J, with 18 bases in between. This CDR3 is 14 amino acids long. CDR3 nucleotide sequence: TGTGCCAGCAGCGAGGGGGAATGGGATCTGGCCCAGTACTTC. This translates into CASSEGEWDLAQYF.

J is TRBJ2-5 and V is TRBV7-2; D possibly corresponds to TRBD1 (5 bases). The CDR3 has 14 residues. Trimming removed 5 bases at V and 4 bases at J, with 14 bases between. From germline, CDR1 is SGHTA and CDR2 FQGNSA. The DNA for the CDR3 is TGTGCCAGCAGCATCTCCAGGGATCGAGAGACCCAGTACTTC. The encoded protein is CASSISRDRETQYF.

This chain connects TRBV11-2 to TRBJ1-1, with a weak D call TRBD1 (5 bases). The V end lost 2 bases, the J end lost 6 bases, and 13 bases lay between the germline ends. The germline V gene encodes CDR1 SGHAT and CDR2 FQNNGV. This CDR3 spans 14 amino acids. Here the CDR3 reads CASSLQEKGPEAFF. In nucleotides, the CDR3 is TGTGCCAGCAGCTTACAAGAAAAGGGACCTGAAGCTTTCTTT.

V and J are TRBV7-2 and TRBJ2-1, with 8 bases fitting TRBD2. The CDR3 is 16 amino acids. Germline CDR1 and CDR2: SGHTA and FQGNSA. The junction had 5 bases not matched to a gene; V was cut back by 0 bases and J by 4 bases. In nucleotides, the CDR3 is TGTGCCAGCAGCTTAGCGTCCGGCGGGGGGTACAATGAGCAGTTCTTC. Translated, it gives CASSLASGGGYNEQFF.

This sequence joins TRBV27 and TRBJ1-2; TRBD1 agrees at 7 bases. The CDR3 has 15 amino acids. V shed 8 bases and J 3 bases; nucleotides not matched to a gene: 12. The germline V gene has CDR1 MNHEY and CDR2 SMNVEV (reference sequence). The CDR3 sequence: CASFAWTGGYYGYTF. The CDR3 nucleotides read TGTGCCAGCTTCGCCTGGACAGGAGGGTACTATGGCTACACCTTC.

The chain has TRBV6-5 and TRBJ1-1, with D perhaps matching TRBD1 (6 bases). The V end lost 5 bases, the J end lost 1 base, and 11 bases lay between the germline ends. The CDR3 length is 14 residues. Germline values: CDR1 MNHEY, CDR2 SVGAGI. Here the CDR3 reads CASSHRDTNTEAFF. CDR3 nucleotide sequence: TGTGCCAGCAGTCATAGGGACACGAACACTGAAGCTTTCTTT.

The rearrangement links TRBV27 to TRBJ2-1, with 8 positions matching TRBD2. Germline trimming cut 7 bases from V and 3 bases from J; bases unmatched to any gene: 8. This CDR3 is 15 amino acids long. Germline CDR1 reads MNHEY; CDR2 reads SMNVEV (reference sequence). CDR3 region: CASNPEAGGYNEQFF. In nucleotides, the CDR3 is TGTGCCAGCAACCCGGAGGCGGGGGGCTACAATGAGCAGTTCTTC.